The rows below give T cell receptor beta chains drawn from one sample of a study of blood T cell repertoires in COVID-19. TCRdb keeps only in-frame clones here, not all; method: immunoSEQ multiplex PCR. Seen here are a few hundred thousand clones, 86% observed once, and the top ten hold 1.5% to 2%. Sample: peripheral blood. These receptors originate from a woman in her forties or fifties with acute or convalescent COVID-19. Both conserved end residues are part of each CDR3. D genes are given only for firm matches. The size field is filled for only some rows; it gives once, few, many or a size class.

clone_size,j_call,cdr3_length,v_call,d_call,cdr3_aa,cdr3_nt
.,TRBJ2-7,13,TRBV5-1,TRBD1,CASSGTGAYEQYF,TGCGCCAGCTCCGGGACAGGGGCCTACGAGCAGTACTTC
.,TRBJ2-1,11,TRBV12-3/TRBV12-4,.,CASSLLNEQFF,TGTGCCAGCAGTTTACTGAATGAGCAGTTCTTC
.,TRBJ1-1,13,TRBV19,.,CASTRGMNTEAFF,TGTGCCAGTACGCGGGGCATGAACACTGAAGCTTTCTTT
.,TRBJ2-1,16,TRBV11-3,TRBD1,CASSRQGIPSYNEQFF,TGTGCCAGCAGCAGACAGGGGATCCCATCCTACAATGAGCAGTTCTTC
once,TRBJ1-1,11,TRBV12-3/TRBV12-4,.,CASSFWEEAFF,TGTGCCAGCAGCTTTTGGGAGGAAGCTTTCTTT
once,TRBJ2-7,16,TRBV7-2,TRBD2,CASSPRPGLAAYEQYF,TGTGCCAGCAGCCCACGTCCGGGACTAGCGGCCTACGAGCAGTACTTC
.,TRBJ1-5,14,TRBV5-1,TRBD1,CASSLGQNNQPQHF,TGCGCCAGCAGCCTGGGACAGAACAATCAGCCCCAGCATTTT
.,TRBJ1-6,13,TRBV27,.,CASGPTEASPLHF,TGTGCCAGCGGCCCCACGGAGGCTTCACCCCTCCACTTT
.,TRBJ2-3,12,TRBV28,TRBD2,CASRPREVTQYF,TGTGCCAGCAGACCGCGGGAGGTTACGCAGTATTTT
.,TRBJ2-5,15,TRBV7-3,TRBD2,CASSARGRETETQYF,TGTGCCAGCAGCGCTCGCGGGAGGGAAACAGAGACCCAGTACTTC
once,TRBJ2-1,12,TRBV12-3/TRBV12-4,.,CASSHQLEAQFF,TGTGCCAGCAGTCACCAGCTGGAGGCGCAGTTCTTC
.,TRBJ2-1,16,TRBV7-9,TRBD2,CASRQTSGASYNEQFF,TGTGCCAGCAGGCAAACTAGCGGGGCCTCCTACAATGAGCAGTTCTTC
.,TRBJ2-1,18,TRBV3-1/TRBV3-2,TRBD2,CASSQEWRAGGKGNEQFF,TGTGCCAGCAGCCAAGAATGGAGGGCGGGAGGCAAGGGTAATGAGCAGTTCTTC
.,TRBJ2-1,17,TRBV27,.,CASSLSQGLISYNEQFF,TGTGCCAGCAGTTTATCGCAGGGCCTTATTTCCTACAATGAGCAGTTCTTC
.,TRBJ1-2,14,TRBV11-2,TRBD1,CASSSGQRDYGYTF,TGTGCCAGCAGCTCGGGACAGCGAGACTATGGCTACACCTTC
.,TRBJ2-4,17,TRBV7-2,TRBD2,CASSLGTSGWAKNIQYF,TGTGCCAGCAGCTTAGGGACTAGCGGGTGGGCCAAAAACATTCAGTACTTC
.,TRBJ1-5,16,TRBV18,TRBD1,CASSPARDRVNQPQHF,TGTGCCAGCTCACCTGCCCGGGACAGGGTTAATCAGCCCCAGCATTTT
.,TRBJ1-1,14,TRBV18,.,CASSANDPGPEAFF,TGTGCCAGCTCAGCAAATGACCCAGGGCCTGAAGCTTTCTTT
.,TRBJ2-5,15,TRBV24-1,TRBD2,CATSLTSGYQETQYF,TGTGCCACCAGTCTGACTAGCGGGTACCAAGAGACCCAGTACTTC
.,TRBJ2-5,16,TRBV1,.,CTSSQDSISGKETQYF,TGCACCAGCAGCCAAGATTCAATAAGCGGGAAGGAGACCCAGTACTTC
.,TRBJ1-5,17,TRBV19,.,CASNGGMGRGGNQPQHF,TGTGCCAGTAATGGGGGGATGGGGAGAGGTGGCAATCAGCCCCAGCATTTT
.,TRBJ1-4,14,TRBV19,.,CASRNRPTNEKLFF,TGTGCCAGTAGAAACAGGCCAACTAATGAAAAACTGTTTTTT
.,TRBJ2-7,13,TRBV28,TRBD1,CASTGGNSYEQYF,TGTGCCAGTACAGGGGGCAATTCCTACGAGCAGTACTTC
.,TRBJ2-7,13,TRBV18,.,CASSPPGQSQQYF,TGTGCCAGCTCCCCCCCCGGACAGAGCCAGCAGTACTTC
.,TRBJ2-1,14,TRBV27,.,CASSVQSSYNEQFF,TGTGCCAGTAGCGTACAGAGCTCCTACAATGAGCAGTTCTTC
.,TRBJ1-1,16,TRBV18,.,CASSPYKAQKNTEAFF,TGTGCCAGCTCACCCTACAAGGCACAGAAGAACACTGAAGCTTTCTTT
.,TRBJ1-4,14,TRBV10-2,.,CASRSTGGSVKLFF,TGCGCCAGCAGGTCGACGGGGGGAAGTGTAAAACTGTTTTTT
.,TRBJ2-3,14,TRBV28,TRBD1,CASSSGQSTDTQYF,TGTGCCAGCAGCTCGGGACAGAGCACAGATACGCAGTATTTT
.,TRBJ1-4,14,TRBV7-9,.,CASSLSGGREKLFF,TGTGCCAGCAGCTTATCTGGGGGCAGGGAAAAACTGTTTTTT
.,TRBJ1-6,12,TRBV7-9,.,CASSWQGSPLHF,TGTGCCAGCAGCTGGCAGGGTTCACCCCTCCACTTT
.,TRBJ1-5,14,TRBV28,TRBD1,CASRKGQVNQPQHF,TGTGCCAGCAGGAAGGGACAGGTAAATCAGCCCCAGCATTTT
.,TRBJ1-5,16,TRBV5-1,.,CASSPGTGGVNQPQHF,TGCGCCAGCAGCCCTGGGACGGGGGGCGTCAATCAGCCCCAGCATTTT